The sequence of this T cell receptor beta chain was determined in a study of neurological immune-mediated disorders. Study results and limitations: HTLV-1-associated myelopathy showed the most TCR clonal expansion; multiple sclerosis the least, below healthy controls.

Many counts were recorded for this clonotype. What it recognizes is unknown. Looked up from germline, CDR1 is SGHRS and CDR2 is YFSETQ. After removal of 1 base from V and 5 bases from J, the junction contained 2 bases not matched to a gene. The CDR3 is 13 amino acids. The cDNA was produced through 5'RACE with 10-nucleotide random UMIs. TCRdb reprocessed the 5' RACE reads via MiXCR and lists one record per CDR3 protein. This sample has 65,000 to 90,000 distinct CDR3 sequences, with 2.5% to 4% found just once. The chain employs TRBV5-1 and TRBJ1-1, with 7 positions matching TRBD1. The receptor comes from a woman between 45 and 65 years old with multiple sclerosis. The sample consisted of PBMCs. The chain's CDR3 is CASSLRQGTEAFF. CDR3 nucleotides: TGCGCCAGCAGCTTGAGACAGGGAACTGAAGCTTTCTTT.